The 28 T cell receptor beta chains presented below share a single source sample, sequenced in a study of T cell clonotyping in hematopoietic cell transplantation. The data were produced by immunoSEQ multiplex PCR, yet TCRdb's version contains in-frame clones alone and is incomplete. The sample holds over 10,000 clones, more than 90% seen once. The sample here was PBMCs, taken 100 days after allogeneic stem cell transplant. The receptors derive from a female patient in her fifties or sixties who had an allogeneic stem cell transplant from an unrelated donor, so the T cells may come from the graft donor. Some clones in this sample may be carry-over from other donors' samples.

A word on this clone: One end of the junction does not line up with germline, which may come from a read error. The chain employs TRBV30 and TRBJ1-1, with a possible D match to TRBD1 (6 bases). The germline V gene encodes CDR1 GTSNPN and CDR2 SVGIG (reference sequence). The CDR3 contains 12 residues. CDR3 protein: CAWSTYRDTLRF. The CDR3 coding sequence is TGTGCCTGGAGCACGTACCGGGACACCCTCAGGTTT.

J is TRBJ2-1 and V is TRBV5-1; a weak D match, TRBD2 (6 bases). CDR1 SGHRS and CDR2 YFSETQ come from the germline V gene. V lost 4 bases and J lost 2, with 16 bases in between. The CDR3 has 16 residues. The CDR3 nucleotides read TGCGCCAGCAGCCTCGACCCGGGACTCACCTACAATGAGCAGTTCTTC. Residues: CASSLDPGLTYNEQFF. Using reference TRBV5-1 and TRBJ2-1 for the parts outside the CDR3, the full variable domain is KAGVTQTPRYLIKTRGQQVTLSCSPISGHRSVSWYQQTPGQGLQFLFEYFSETQRNKGNFPGRFSGRQFSNSRSEMNVSTLELGDSALYLCASSLDPGLTYNEQFFGPGTRLTVL.

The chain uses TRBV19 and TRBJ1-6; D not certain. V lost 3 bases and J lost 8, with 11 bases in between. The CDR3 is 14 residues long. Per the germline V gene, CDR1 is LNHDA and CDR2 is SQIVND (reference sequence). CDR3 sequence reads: CASSIGPKDSPLHF. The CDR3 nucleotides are TGTGCCAGTAGTATCGGGCCAAAGGATTCACCCCTCCACTTT.

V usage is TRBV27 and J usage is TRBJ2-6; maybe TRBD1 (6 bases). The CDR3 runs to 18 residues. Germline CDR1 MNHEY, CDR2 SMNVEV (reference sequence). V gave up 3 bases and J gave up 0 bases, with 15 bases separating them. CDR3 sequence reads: CASSLKGGLISGANVLTF. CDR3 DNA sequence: TGTGCCAGCAGTTTGAAAGGGGGTCTGATCTCTGGGGCCAACGTCCTGACTTTC.

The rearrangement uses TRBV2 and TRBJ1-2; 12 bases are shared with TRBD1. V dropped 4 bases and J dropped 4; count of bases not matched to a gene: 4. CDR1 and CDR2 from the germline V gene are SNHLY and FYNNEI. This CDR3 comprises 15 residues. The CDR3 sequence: CASSVPGQGAYGYTF. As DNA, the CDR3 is TGTGCCAGCAGTGTCCCGGGACAGGGGGCCTATGGCTACACCTTC.

The CDR3 loop reads CASSVPDGSYGYTF. The CDR3 region has the DNA TGTGCCAGCAGTGTACCGGACGGGTCCTATGGCTACACCTTC. V gene TRBV28 combines with J gene TRBJ1-2; no clear D gene. Trimming left V 5 bases short and J 4 bases short, with 14 bases between. The V gene's germline CDR1 is MDHEN and CDR2 SYDVKM. The CDR3 contains 14 residues.

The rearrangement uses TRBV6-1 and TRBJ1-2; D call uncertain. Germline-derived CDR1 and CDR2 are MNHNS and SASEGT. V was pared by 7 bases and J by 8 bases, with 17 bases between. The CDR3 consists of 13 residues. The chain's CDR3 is CASNLDILEGYTF. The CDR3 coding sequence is TGTGCCAGCAATTTAGACATCCTAGAGGGCTACACCTTC.

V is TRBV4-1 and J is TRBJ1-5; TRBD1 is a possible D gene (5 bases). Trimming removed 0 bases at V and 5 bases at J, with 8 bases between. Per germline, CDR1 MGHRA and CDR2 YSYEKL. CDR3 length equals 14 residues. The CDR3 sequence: CASSQDDSYQPQHF. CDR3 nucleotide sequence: TGCGCCAGCAGCCAAGATGACAGTTATCAGCCCCAGCATTTT.

As DNA, the CDR3 is TGTGCCAGTAGTATGCAGGGAGGTGGCAATGAGCAGTTCTTC. This encodes CASSMQGGGNEQFF. The chain is built from TRBV19 and TRBJ2-1; possibly TRBD2 for D (6 bases). CDR1 LNHDA and CDR2 SQIVND come from the germline V gene (reference sequence). There are 14 residues in the CDR3. The germline V and J ends were trimmed by 3 bases and 6 bases, with 12 bases remaining between them.

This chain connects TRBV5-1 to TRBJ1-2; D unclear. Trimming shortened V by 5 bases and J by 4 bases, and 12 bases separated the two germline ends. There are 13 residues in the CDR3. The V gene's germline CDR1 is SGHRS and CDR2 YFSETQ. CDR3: CASRSPTGYGYTF. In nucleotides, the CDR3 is TGCGCCAGCAGATCGCCTACGGGCTATGGCTACACCTTC.

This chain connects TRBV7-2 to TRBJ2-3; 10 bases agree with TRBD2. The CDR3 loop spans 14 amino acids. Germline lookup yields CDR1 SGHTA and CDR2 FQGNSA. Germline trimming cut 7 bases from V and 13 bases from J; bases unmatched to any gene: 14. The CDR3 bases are TGTGCCAGCACCCGAGCGGGGGGGCGGAATATGGAGTATTTT. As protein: CASTRAGGRNMEYF.

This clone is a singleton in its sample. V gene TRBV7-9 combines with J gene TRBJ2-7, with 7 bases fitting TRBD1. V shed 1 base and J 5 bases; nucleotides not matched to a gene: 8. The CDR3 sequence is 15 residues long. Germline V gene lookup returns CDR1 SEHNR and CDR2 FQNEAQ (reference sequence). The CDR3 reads CASSLGQGVRNEQYV. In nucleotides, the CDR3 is TGTGCCAGCAGCTTAGGACAGGGCGTGAGGAACGAGCAGTACGTC.

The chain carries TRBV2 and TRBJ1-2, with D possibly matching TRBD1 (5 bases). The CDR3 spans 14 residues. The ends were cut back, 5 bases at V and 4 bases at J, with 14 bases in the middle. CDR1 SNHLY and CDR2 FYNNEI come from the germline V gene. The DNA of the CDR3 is TGTGCCAGCAGTCCCGACAGTTCCCTCTATGGCTACACCTTC. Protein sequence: CASSPDSSLYGYTF.

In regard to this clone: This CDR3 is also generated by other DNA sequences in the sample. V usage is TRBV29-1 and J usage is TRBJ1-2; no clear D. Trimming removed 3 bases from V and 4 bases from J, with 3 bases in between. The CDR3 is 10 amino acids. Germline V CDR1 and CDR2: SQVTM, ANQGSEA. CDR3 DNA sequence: TGCAGCGTTGAGGGCTATGGCTACACCTTC. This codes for CSVEGYGYTF.

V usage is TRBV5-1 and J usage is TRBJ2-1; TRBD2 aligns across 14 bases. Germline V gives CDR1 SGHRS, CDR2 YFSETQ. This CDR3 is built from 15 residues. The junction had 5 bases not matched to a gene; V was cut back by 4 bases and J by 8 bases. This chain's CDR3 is CASSQGTSGSDEQFF. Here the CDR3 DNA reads TGCGCCAGCAGCCAAGGGACTAGCGGGAGCGATGAGCAGTTCTTC. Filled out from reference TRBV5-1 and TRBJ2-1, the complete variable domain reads KAGVTQTPRYLIKTRGQQVTLSCSPISGHRSVSWYQQTPGQGLQFLFEYFSETQRNKGNFPGRFSGRQFSNSRSEMNVSTLELGDSALYLCASSQGTSGSDEQFFGPGTRLTVL.

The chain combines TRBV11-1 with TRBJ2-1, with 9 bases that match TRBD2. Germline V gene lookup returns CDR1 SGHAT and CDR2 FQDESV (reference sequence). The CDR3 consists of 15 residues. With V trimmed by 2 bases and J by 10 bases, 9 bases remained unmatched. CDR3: CASSLLSSGIREQFF. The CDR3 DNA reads TGTGCCAGCAGCTTACTGTCTAGCGGGATCCGCGAGCAGTTCTTC.

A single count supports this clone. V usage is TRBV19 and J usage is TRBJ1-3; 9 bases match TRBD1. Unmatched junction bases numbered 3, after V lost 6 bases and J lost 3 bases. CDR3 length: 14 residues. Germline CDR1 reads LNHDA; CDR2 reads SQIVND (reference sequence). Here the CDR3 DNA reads TGTGCCAGTAGCACAGGGGGCGTTGGAAACACCATATATTTT. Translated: CASSTGGVGNTIYF.

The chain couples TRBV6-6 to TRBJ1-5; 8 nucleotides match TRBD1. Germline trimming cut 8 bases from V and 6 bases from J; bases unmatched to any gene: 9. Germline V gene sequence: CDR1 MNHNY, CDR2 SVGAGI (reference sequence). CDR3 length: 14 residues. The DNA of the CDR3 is TGTGCCAGCGGAAATCAGGGGGCGGGTCAGCCCCAGCATTTT. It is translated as CASGNQGAGQPQHF.

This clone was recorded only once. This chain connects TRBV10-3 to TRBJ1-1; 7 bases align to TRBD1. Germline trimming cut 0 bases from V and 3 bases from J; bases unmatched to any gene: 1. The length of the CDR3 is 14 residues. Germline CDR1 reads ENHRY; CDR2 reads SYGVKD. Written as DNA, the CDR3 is TGTGCCATCAGTGAGTCTCAGGGGGACACTGAAGCTTTCTTT. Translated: CAISESQGDTEAFF.

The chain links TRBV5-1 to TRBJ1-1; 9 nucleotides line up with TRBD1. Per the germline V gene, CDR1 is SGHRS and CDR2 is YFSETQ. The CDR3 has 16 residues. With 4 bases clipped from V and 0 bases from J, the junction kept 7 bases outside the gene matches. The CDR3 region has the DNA TGCGCCAGCAGCGGGACAGGGTGGGGTATGAACACTGAAGCTTTCTTT. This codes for CASSGTGWGMNTEAFF.

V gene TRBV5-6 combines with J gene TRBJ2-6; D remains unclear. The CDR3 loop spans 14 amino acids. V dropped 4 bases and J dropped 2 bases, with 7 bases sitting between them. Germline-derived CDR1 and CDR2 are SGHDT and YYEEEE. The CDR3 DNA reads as TGTGCCAGCAGCCCCGCGACTGGGGCCAACGTCCTGACTTTC. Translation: CASSPATGANVLTF.

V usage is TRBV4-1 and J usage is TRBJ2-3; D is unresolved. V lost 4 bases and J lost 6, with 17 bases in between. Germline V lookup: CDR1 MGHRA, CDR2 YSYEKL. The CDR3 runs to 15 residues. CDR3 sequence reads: CASSRVTINEDTQYF. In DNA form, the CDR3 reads TGCGCCAGCAGCCGAGTTACGATTAATGAGGATACGCAGTATTTT.

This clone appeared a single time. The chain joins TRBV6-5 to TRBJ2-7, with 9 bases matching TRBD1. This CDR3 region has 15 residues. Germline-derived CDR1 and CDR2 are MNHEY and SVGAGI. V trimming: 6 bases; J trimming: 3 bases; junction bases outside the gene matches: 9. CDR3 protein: CASRPGQGRNYEQYV. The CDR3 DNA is TGTGCCAGCAGGCCCGGACAGGGGCGAAACTACGAGCAGTACGTC.

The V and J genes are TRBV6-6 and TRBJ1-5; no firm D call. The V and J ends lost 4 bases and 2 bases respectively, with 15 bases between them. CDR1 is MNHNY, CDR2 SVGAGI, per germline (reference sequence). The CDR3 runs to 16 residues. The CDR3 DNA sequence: TGTGCCAGCAGTTCGCAATTTACAGAACGCAATCAGCCCCAGCATTTT. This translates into CASSSQFTERNQPQHF.

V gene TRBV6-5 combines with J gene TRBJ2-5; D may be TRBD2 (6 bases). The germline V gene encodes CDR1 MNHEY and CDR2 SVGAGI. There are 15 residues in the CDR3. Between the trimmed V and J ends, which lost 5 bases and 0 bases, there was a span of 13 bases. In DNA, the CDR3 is TGTGCCAGCAGTAACCAAGGAGGGCACCAAGAGACCCAGTACTTC. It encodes CASSNQGGHQETQYF.

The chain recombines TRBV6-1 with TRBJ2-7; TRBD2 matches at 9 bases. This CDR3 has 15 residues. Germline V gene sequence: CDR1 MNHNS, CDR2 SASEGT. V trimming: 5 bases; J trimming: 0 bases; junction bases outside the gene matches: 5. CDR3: CASSRGGAPSYEQYV. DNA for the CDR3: TGTGCCAGCAGTCGCGGGGGGGCCCCCTCCTACGAGCAGTACGTC.

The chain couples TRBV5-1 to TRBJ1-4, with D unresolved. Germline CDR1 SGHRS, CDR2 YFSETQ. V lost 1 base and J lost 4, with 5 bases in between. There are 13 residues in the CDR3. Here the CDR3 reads CASSLQHNEKLFF. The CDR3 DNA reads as TGCGCCAGCAGCTTGCAGCATAATGAAAAACTGTTTTTT.

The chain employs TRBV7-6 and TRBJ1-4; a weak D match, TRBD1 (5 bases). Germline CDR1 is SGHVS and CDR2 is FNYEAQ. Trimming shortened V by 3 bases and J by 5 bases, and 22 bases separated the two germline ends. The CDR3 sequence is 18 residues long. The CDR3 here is CASSFSLRRQKGNEKLFF. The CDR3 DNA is TGTGCCAGCAGCTTCTCCCTCCGCCGACAGAAAGGAAATGAAAAACTGTTTTTT.